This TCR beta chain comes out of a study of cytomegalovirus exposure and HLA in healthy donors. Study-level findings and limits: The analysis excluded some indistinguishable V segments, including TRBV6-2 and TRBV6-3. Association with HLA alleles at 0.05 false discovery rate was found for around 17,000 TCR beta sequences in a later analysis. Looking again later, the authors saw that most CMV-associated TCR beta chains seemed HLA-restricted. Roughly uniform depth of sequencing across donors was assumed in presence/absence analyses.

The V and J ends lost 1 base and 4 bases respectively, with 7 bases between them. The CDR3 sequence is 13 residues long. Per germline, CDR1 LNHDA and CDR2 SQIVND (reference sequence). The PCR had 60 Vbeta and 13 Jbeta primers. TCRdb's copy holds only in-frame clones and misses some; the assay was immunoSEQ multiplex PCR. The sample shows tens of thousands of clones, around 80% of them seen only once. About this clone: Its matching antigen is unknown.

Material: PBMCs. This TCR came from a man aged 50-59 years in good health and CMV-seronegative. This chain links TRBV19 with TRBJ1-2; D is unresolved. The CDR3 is CASSIGRFYGYTF. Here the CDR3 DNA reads TGTGCCAGTAGTATAGGCAGGTTCTATGGCTACACCTTC.